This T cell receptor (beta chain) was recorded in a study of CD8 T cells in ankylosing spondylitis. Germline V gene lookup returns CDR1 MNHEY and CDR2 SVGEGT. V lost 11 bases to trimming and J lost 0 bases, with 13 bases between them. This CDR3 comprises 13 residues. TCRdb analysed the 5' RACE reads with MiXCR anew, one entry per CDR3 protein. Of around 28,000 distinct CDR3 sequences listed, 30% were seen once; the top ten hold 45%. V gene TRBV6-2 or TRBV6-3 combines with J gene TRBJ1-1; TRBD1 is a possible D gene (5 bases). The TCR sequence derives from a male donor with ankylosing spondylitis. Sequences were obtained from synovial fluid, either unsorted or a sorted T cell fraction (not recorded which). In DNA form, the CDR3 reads TGTGCCTCAGGCGACAGCATGAACACTGAAGCTTTCTTT. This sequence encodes CASGDSMNTEAFF.